Each of the 27 T cell receptor beta chains below was sequenced from the same sample in a study of T cell responses to AZD1222 COVID-19 vaccine. Sequencing was performed with immunoSEQ multiplex PCR; in TCRdb, only in-frame clones are kept and a portion is missing. The sample lists 100,000 to 120,000 clones, more than 75% seen once, with around 8.4% in the top ten. The sample in question was peripheral blood, obtained on day 0 of AZD1222 vaccination. The receptors were gathered from an adult in good health.

The DNA of the CDR3 is TGTGCCAGTAGCCTCGGACAGATGTATGAAAAACTGTTTTTT. This gives the protein CASSLGQMYEKLFF. The V gene is TRBV19, the J gene TRBJ1-4, with a tentative D call TRBD1 (6 bases). V was pared by 6 bases and J by 6 bases, with 14 bases between. CDR3 length: 14 residues. Looked up from germline, CDR1 is LNHDA and CDR2 is SQIVND (reference sequence).

The count of this clone is one. V and J are TRBV7-2 and TRBJ2-1, with TRBD1 identical over 12 bases. This CDR3 spans 15 amino acids. Trimming took 6 bases from V and 10 from J; bases not matched to a gene: 10. Germline-derived CDR1 and CDR2 are SGHTA and FQGNSA. CDR3 sequence: CASSFTGTGGWEQFF. In nucleotides, the CDR3 is TGTGCCAGCAGTTTTACCGGGACAGGGGGCTGGGAGCAGTTCTTC. The whole variable domain, filled in from reference TRBV7-2 and TRBJ2-1, reads GAGVSQSPSNKVTEKGKDVELRCDPISGHTALYWYRQSLGQGLEFLIYFQGNSAPDKSGLPSDRFSAERTGGSVSTLTIQRTQQEDSAVYLCASSFTGTGGWEQFFGPGTRLTVL.

The chain's CDR3 is CATLRGGVDEQFF. The CDR3 DNA is TGTGCCACCCTACGGGGGGGGGTCGATGAGCAGTTCTTC. The chain uses TRBV6-5 and TRBJ2-1; 8 bases agree with TRBD2. The germline V gene encodes CDR1 MNHEY and CDR2 SVGAGI. The CDR3 extends over 13 amino acids. V shed 10 bases and J 8 bases; nucleotides not matched to a gene: 10.

The chain links TRBV3-1 (or the pseudogene TRBV3-2) to TRBJ2-5; 7 positions match TRBD1. The ends lost 4 bases at V and 2 bases at J; junction bases unmatched: 4. Germline CDR1 LGHDT, CDR2 YNNKEL (reference sequence). CDR3 length: 14 amino acids. The CDR3: CASSPGQRQETQYF. The CDR3 region has the DNA TGTGCCAGCAGCCCGGGACAGAGGCAAGAGACCCAGTACTTC.

The chain has TRBV7-2 and TRBJ2-3; the match to TRBD1 covers 8 bases. After removal of 3 bases from V and 2 bases from J, the junction contained 10 bases not matched to a gene. From germline, CDR1 is SGHTA and CDR2 FQGNSA. The CDR3 loop spans 17 amino acids. CDR3 region: CASSFRQGARVTDTQYF. CDR3 coding DNA: TGTGCCAGCAGCTTTAGGCAGGGGGCGCGGGTCACAGATACGCAGTATTTT.

The V gene is TRBV4-2, the J gene TRBJ1-1; D is uncertain. Between the trimmed V and J ends, which lost 0 bases and 7 bases, there was a span of 12 bases. Germline CDR1 and CDR2: LGHNA and YNFKEQ. CDR3 length: 14 amino acids. CDR3 amino acids: CASSQDQVFIEAFF. CDR3 nucleotides: TGTGCCAGCAGCCAAGATCAGGTTTTCATTGAAGCTTTCTTT.

The chain has TRBV9 and TRBJ1-1; 7 bases match TRBD1. CDR3 length: 14 residues. Per germline, CDR1 SGDLS and CDR2 YYNGEE. Unmatched junction bases numbered 1, after V lost 0 bases and J lost 2 bases. The CDR3 bases are TGTGCCAGCAGCGTAGAGGGGGCAAACACTGAAGCTTTCTTT. This sequence encodes CASSVEGANTEAFF.

This clone was seen only a few times. The rearrangement links TRBV3-1 (or the pseudogene TRBV3-2) to TRBJ2-7, with TRBD1 as a possible D gene (5 bases). Trimming stripped 4 bases from V and 6 bases from J, with 10 bases between. This CDR3 spans 12 amino acids. Germline CDR1 reads LGHDT; CDR2 reads YNNKEL (reference sequence). CDR3 loop: CASSLTGGEQYF. Written as DNA, the CDR3 is TGTGCCAGCAGCCTTACAGGTGGCGAGCAGTACTTC.

The chain combines TRBV4-2 with TRBJ2-1; 7 bases agree with TRBD2. This CDR3 spans 15 amino acids. V shed 0 bases, J shed 4 bases, and the junction held 3 bases outside the gene matches. Germline CDR1 LGHNA, CDR2 YNFKEQ. CDR3 in amino acids: CASSQESGKYNEQFF. The CDR3 nucleotides read TGTGCCAGCAGCCAAGAAAGCGGGAAGTACAATGAGCAGTTCTTC.

This clone appeared once. CDR3 in DNA: TGTGCCAGCAGTCCCCGGGACAGGACTACCGAGCAGTACTTC. Amino acids: CASSPRDRTTEQYF. The genes are TRBV6-2 or TRBV6-3 and TRBJ2-7, with TRBD1 matching 8 bases. CDR3 length: 14 amino acids. Looked up from germline, CDR1 is MNHEY and CDR2 is SVGEGT. Trimming cost V 5 bases and J 6 bases; bases outside gene matches: 9.

Concerning this clone: The sample has other DNA sequences that encode this CDR3 too. The rearrangement joins TRBV18 to TRBJ1-2, with D unresolved. There are 14 residues in the CDR3. V gave up 6 bases and J gave up 0 bases, with 11 bases separating them. CDR1 KGHSH and CDR2 LQKENI come from the germline V gene. For the CDR3, the DNA is TGTGCCAGCTCGCCTCCGGGTGCTAACTATGGCTACACCTTC. Translated: CASSPPGANYGYTF.

The chain uses TRBV28 and TRBJ2-2, with TRBD1 matching over 10 bases. Germline assignment: CDR1 MDHEN and CDR2 SYDVKM. V was clipped by 6 bases and J by 3 bases; unmatched bases: 4. The CDR3 has 15 residues. The CDR3 loop is CASRPGQGDTGELFF. The CDR3 coding sequence is TGTGCCAGCAGGCCCGGACAGGGGGACACCGGGGAGCTGTTTTTT.

The J gene is TRBJ2-3, the V gene TRBV4-2; perhaps TRBD2 as D (7 bases). Trimming took 0 bases from V and 6 from J, leaving 25 bases between them. Germline V CDR1 and CDR2: LGHNA, YNFKEQ. This CDR3 is 19 amino acids long. For the CDR3, the DNA is TGTGCCAGCAGCCAAGACTGGGTTTTAGGGGGGGCGTCCGTGGATACGCAGTATTTT. Its translation: CASSQDWVLGGASVDTQYF.

The rearrangement joins TRBV7-9 to TRBJ1-1; TRBD1 agrees at 12 bases. The CDR3 contains 14 residues. Losses at the gene ends were 3 bases for V and 4 bases for J; bases not matched to a gene: 0. Germline V lookup: CDR1 SEHNR, CDR2 FQNEAQ (reference sequence). In nucleotides, the CDR3 is TGTGCCAGCAGCTTGGGACAGGGGGCCACTGAAGCTTTCTTT. As protein: CASSLGQGATEAFF.

This sequence joins TRBV7-2 and TRBJ2-1, with 14 bases matching TRBD2. The J segment lost 13 bases and the V segment lost 1 base, leaving 9 bases of the junction unmatched. The germline CDR1 and CDR2 sequences are SGHTA and FQGNSA. The CDR3 totals 16 residues. DNA of the CDR3: TGTGCCAGCAGCTTAGGAGGTGGACTAGCGGGAGGCACCCAGTTCTTC. Its translation is CASSLGGGLAGGTQFF.

The V call is TRBV10-3, the J call TRBJ1-1; D may be TRBD1 (5 bases). The CDR3 runs 14 residues. V was pared by 0 bases and J by 11 bases, with 16 bases between. Germline CDR1 is ENHRY and CDR2 is SYGVKD. CDR3 in amino acids: CAISESGQAQVAFF. The CDR3 DNA reads TGTGCCATCAGTGAGTCGGGGCAGGCCCAGGTGGCTTTCTTT.

For this clone: Other DNA sequences from this sample encode an identical CDR3 as well. V is TRBV7-2 and J is TRBJ1-4; unclear D gene. The CDR3 spans 13 residues. Germline CDR1 reads SGHTA; CDR2 reads FQGNSA. V lost 3 bases, J lost 3 bases, and 5 bases lay in between. The CDR3 DNA is TGTGCCAGCAGCTTGGGCCCTAATGAAAAACTGTTTTTT. This translates into CASSLGPNEKLFF.

This chain joins TRBV7-2 and TRBJ1-2; a possible D gene is TRBD1 (5 bases). Trimming took off 4 bases at V and 4 bases at J, with 10 bases between the two ends. CDR3 size: 13 residues. Germline-derived CDR1 and CDR2 are SGHTA and FQGNSA. The CDR3 DNA follows: TGTGCCAGCAGCTGGGACTTGAGCTATGGCTACACCTTC. Encoded protein: CASSWDLSYGYTF.

The J gene is TRBJ1-2, the V gene TRBV2, with 9 bases matching TRBD1. CDR1 is SNHLY, CDR2 FYNNEI, per germline. This CDR3 contains 14 residues. Losses at the gene ends were 6 bases for V and 3 bases for J; bases not matched to a gene: 5. CDR3 loop: CASRRTGADYGYTF. The CDR3 DNA follows: TGTGCCAGCAGGCGGACAGGGGCGGACTATGGCTACACCTTC.

The chain employs TRBV30 and TRBJ2-5; 8 nucleotides align to TRBD1. Germline loops: CDR1 GTSNPN, CDR2 SVGIG (reference sequence). CDR3 length: 15 residues. J was trimmed by 1 base and V by 0 bases; bases with no gene match: 4. The CDR3 DNA is TGTGCCTGGAGTGTGGCAGGGGGCTCCCAAGAGACCCAGTACTTC. Amino acids: CAWSVAGGSQETQYF.

This sequence joins TRBV6-5 and TRBJ2-1; 7 bases line up with TRBD2. Germline loops: CDR1 MNHEY, CDR2 SVGAGI. This CDR3 region has 15 residues. The trim removed 4 bases at V and 5 bases at J, leaving 8 bases unmatched. This CDR3 reads CASSWGLPVNNEQFF. The DNA of the CDR3 is TGTGCCAGCAGTTGGGGACTACCCGTTAACAATGAGCAGTTCTTC.

The genes are TRBV2 and TRBJ2-6; 7 nucleotides line up with TRBD1. V gave up 8 bases and J gave up 0 bases; unmatched junction bases: 4. Germline loops: CDR1 SNHLY, CDR2 FYNNEI. This CDR3 has 15 residues. CDR3 coding DNA: TGTGCCAGCCGGGACAGAAACTCTGGGGCCAACGTCCTGACTTTC. As protein: CASRDRNSGANVLTF.

The chain links TRBV4-1 to TRBJ1-6, with 7 bases fitting TRBD1. Germline V gene lookup returns CDR1 MGHRA and CDR2 YSYEKL. With 2 bases clipped from V and 3 bases from J, the junction kept 7 bases outside the gene matches. CDR3 length: 17 residues. The DNA for the CDR3 is TGCGCCAGCAGCCAAAGCCGGGACAGAGACTATAATTCACCCCTCCACTTT. It is translated as CASSQSRDRDYNSPLHF.

V is TRBV28 and J is TRBJ1-5; D not certain. Trimming removed 5 bases at V and 0 bases at J, with 14 bases between. This CDR3 has 16 residues. Germline V gives CDR1 MDHEN, CDR2 SYDVKM. This chain's CDR3 is CASSQPTPGSNQPQHF. CDR3 DNA sequence: TGTGCCAGCAGTCAACCCACTCCGGGTAGCAATCAGCCCCAGCATTTT.

The V call is TRBV20-1, the J call TRBJ1-6; possible D gene TRBD1, 5 bases. Looked up from germline, CDR1 is DFQATT and CDR2 is SNEGSKA (reference sequence). The CDR3 runs to 15 residues. Trimming took off 3 bases at V and 8 bases at J, with 17 bases between the two ends. As DNA, the CDR3 is TGCAGTGCTAGTAAGGGGCGGGCAGACGATTCACCCCTCCACTTT. As protein: CSASKGRADDSPLHF.

J is TRBJ1-1 and V is TRBV5-1, with a tentative D call TRBD1 (6 bases). V lost 3 bases and J 6 bases, leaving 15 bases between the germline ends. The germline V gene encodes CDR1 SGHRS and CDR2 YFSETQ. The CDR3 runs 14 residues. CDR3 nucleotides: TGCGCCAGCAGCTCCCGCGAGGGGGGGGCTGAAGCTTTCTTT. Translated: CASSSREGGAEAFF.

V is TRBV2 and J is TRBJ1-6; the D gene is possibly TRBD1 (6 bases). The CDR3 length is 13 residues. With 9 bases removed from V and 7 bases from J, the gap between germline ends came to 13 bases. Germline V gives CDR1 SNHLY, CDR2 FYNNEI. CDR3 sequence (DNA): TGTGCCAGGGCTGGGCAGGGGAATTCACCCCTCCACTTT. Its protein product is CARAGQGNSPLHF.